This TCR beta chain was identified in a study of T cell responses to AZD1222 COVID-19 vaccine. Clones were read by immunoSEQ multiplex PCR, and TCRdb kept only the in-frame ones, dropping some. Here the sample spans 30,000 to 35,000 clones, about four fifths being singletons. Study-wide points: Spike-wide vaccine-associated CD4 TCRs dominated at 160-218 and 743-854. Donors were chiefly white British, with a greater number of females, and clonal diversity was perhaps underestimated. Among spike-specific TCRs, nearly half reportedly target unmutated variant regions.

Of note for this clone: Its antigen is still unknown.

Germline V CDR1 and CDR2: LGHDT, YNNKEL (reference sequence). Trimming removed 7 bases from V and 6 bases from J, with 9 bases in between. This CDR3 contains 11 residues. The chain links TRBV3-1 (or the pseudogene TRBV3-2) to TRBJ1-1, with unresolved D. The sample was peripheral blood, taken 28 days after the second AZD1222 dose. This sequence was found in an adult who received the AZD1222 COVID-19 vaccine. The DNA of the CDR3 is TGTGCCAGCATCCGTGGGGCTGAAGCTTTCTTT. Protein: CASIRGAEAFF.